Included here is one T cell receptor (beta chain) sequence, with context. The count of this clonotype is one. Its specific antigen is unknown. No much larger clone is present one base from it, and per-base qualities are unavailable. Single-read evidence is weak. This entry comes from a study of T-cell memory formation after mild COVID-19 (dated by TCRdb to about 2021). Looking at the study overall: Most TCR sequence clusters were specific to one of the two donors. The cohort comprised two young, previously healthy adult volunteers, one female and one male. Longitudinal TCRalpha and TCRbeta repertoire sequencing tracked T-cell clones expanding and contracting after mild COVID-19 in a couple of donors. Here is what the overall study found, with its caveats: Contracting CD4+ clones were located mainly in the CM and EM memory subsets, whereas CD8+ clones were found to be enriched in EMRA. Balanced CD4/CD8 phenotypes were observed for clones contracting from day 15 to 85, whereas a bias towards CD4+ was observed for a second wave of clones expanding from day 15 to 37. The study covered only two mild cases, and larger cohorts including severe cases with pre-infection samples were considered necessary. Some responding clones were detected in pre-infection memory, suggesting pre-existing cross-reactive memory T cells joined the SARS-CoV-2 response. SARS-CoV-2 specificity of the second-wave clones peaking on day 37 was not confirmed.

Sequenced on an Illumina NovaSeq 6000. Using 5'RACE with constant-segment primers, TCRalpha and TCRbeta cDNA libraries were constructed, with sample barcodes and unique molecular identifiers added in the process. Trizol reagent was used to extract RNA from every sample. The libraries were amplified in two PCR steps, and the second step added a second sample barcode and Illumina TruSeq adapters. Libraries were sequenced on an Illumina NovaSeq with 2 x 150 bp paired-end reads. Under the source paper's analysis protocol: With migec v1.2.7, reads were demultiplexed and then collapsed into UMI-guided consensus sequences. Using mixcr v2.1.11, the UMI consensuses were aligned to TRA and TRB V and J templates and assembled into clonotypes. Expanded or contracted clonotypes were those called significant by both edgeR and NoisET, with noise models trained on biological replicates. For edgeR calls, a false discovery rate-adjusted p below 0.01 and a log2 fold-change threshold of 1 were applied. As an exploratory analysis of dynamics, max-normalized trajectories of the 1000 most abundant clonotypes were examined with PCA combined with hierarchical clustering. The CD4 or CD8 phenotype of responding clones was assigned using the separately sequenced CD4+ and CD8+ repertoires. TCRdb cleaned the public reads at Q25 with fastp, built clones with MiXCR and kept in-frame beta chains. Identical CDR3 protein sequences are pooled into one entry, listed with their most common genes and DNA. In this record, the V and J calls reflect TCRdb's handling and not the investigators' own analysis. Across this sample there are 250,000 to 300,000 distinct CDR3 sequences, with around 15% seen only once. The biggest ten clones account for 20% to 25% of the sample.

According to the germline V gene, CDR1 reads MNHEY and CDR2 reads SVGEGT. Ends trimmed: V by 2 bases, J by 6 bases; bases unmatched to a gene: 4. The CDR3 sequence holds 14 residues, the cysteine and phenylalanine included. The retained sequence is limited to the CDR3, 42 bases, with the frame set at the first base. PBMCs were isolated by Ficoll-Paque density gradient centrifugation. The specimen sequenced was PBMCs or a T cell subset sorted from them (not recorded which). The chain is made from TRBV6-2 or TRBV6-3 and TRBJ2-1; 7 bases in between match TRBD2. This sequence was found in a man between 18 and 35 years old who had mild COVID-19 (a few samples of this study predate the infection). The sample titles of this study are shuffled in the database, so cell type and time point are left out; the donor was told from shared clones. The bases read TGTGCCAGCAGTTACGGGGGAGGGTTCAATGAGCAGTTCTTC. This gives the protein CASSYGGGFNEQFF.